The clone carrying this T cell receptor beta chain was found a few times. Its antigen is undetermined. The sample belongs to a study of OX40 agonist ivuxolimab in advanced cancers. General study findings and limits: Also present in some nonresponders was a low level of normalized T-cell clonal expansion. Dosing at 0.1 to 3.0 mg/kg was accompanied by clonal expansion of CD4+ and CD8+ blood T cells by week 6. Expanded clones were, on average, more numerous in CD8+ T cells than in CD4+.

Assay used: immunoSEQ multiplex PCR; TCRdb lists only in-frame clones, some missing. The top ten clones hold around 10% of a sample with 25,000 to 30,000 clones, roughly 80% of them seen once. Systemic immunosuppression or a history of autoimmune disease excluded patients. This CDR3 spans 13 amino acids. Germline V lookup: CDR1 LNHDA, CDR2 SQIVND (reference sequence). Trimming removed 5 bases at V and 8 bases at J, with 10 bases between. V is TRBV19 and J is TRBJ1-6; D is unresolved. The sequences come from CD4+ or CD8+ T cells sorted from blood, collected in a trial of the OX40 agonist ivuxolimab. This TCR was sampled from an adult with an advanced solid tumor such as melanoma, head and neck, liver or kidney cancer. DNA of the CDR3: TGTGCCAGTAGTGGTTCTGGGGATTCACCCCTCCACTTT. Translated: CASSGSGDSPLHF.